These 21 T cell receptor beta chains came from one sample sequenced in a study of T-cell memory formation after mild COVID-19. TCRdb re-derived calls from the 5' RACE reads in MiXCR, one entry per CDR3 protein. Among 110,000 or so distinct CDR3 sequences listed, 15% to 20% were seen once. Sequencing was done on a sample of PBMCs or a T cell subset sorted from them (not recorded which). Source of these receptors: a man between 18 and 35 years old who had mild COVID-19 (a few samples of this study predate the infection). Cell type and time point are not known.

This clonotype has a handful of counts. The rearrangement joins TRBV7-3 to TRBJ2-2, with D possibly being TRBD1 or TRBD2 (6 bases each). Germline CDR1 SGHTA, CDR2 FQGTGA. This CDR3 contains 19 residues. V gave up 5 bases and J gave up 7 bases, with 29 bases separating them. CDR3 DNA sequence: TGTGCCAGCAGCCCCGAGCCGACCGGAGGGGGGCTGGCTTACGGGGAGCTGTTTTTT. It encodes CASSPEPTGGGLAYGELFF.

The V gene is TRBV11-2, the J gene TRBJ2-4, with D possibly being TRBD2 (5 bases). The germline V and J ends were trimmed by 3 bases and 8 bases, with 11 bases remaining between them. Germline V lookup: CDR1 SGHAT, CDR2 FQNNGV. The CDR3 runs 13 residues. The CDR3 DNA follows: TGTGCCAGCAGCTTGACCCTAGCTGACATTCAGTACTTC. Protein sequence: CASSLTLADIQYF.

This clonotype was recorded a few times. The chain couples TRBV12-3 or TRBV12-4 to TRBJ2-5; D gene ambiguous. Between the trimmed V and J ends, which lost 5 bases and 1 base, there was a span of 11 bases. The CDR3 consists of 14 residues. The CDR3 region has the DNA TGTGCCAGCAGTGTAATGGGTGTCCAAGAGACCCAGTACTTC. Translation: CASSVMGVQETQYF.

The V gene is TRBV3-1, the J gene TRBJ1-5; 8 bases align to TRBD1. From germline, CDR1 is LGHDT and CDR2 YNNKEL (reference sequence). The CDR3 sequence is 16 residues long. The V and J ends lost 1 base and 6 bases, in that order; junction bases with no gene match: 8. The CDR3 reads CASSQGQGSASQPQHF. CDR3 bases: TGTGCCAGCAGCCAAGGACAGGGGAGCGCAAGTCAGCCCCAGCATTTT.

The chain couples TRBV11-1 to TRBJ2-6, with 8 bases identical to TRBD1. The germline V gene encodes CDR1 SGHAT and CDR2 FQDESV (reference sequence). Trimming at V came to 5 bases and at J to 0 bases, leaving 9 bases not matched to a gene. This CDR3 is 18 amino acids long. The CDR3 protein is CASSTYGTGTSGANVLTF. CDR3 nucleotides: TGTGCCAGCAGCACGTACGGGACAGGTACCTCTGGGGCCAACGTCCTGACTTTC.

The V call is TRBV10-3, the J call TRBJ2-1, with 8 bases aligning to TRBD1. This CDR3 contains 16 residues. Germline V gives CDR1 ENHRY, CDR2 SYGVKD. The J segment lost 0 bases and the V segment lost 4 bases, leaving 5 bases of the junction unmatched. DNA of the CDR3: TGTGCCATCAGTGGGCCGACAGGGGCCTCCTACAATGAGCAGTTCTTC. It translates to CAISGPTGASYNEQFF.

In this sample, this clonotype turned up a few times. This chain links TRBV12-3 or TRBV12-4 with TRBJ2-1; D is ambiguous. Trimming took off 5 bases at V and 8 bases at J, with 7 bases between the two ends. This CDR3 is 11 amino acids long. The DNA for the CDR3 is TGTGCCAGCAGTATGAATTATGAGCAGTTCTTC. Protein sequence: CASSMNYEQFF.

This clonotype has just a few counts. Here the CDR3 DNA reads TGTGCCAGCAGTACGGGACAGGGGCTATACGAGCAGTACTTC. This encodes CASSTGQGLYEQYF. V and J are TRBV7-2 and TRBJ2-7, with 10 bases matching TRBD1. The CDR3 has 14 amino acids. Germline V lookup: CDR1 SGHTA, CDR2 FQGNSA. The ends lost 6 bases at V and 4 bases at J; junction bases unmatched: 6.

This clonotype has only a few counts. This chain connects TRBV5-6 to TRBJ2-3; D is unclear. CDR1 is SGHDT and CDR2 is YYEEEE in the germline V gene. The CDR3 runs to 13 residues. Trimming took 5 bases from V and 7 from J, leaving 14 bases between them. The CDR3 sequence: CASSRNQRHTQYF. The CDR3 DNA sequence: TGTGCCAGCAGTCGGAACCAGCGTCATACGCAGTATTTT.

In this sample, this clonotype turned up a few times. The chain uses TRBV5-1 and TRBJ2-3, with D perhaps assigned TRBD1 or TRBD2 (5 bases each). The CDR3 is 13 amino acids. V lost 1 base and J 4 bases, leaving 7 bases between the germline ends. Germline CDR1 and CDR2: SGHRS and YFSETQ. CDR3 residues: CASSLMGADTQYF. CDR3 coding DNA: TGCGCCAGCAGCTTGATGGGGGCAGATACGCAGTATTTT.

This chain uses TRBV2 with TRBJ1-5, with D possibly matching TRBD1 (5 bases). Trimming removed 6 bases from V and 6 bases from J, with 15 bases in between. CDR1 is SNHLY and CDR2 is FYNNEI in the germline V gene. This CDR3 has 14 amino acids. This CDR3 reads CASSPSRVRQPQHF. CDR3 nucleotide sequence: TGTGCCAGCAGCCCGAGCAGGGTGCGTCAGCCCCAGCATTTT.

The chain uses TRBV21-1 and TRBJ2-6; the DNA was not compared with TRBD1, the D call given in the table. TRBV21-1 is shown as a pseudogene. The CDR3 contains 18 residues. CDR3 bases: TGTGCCAGCGAAATGTCCGGACAGGCCTTTTCTGGGGCCAACGTCCTGACTTTC. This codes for CASEMSGQAFSGANVLTF.

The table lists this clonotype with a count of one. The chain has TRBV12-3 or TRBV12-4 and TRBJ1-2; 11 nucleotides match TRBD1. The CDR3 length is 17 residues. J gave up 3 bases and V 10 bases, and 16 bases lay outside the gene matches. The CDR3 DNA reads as TGTGCCACCTCCCTAACCGGGACAGGGGGTCGATACTATGGCTACACCTTC. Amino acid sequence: CATSLTGTGGRYYGYTF.

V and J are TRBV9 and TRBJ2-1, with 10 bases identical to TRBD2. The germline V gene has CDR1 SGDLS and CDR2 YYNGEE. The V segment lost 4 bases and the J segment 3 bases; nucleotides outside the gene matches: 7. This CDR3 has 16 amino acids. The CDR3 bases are TGTGCCAGCAGCCCCCAACTAGCGGGGATCTACAATGAGCAGTTCTTC. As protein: CASSPQLAGIYNEQFF.

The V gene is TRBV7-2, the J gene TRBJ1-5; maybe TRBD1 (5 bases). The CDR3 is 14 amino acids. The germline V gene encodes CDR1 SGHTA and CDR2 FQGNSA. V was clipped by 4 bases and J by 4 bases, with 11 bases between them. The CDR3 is CASSSRGGNQPQHF. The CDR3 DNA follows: TGTGCCAGCAGCTCGCGGGGGGGAAATCAGCCCCAGCATTTT.

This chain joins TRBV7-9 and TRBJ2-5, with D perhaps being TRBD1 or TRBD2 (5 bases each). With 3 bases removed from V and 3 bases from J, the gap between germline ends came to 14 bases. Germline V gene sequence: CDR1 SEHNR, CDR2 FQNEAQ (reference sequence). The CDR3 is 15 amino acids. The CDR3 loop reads CASSFSGRKKETQYF. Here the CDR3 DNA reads TGTGCCAGCAGCTTCTCGGGACGGAAGAAAGAGACCCAGTACTTC.

The CDR3 reads CASSAGALRNTIYF. DNA for the CDR3: TGCGCCAGCAGCGCCGGGGCCTTGCGGAACACCATATATTTT. The rearrangement joins TRBV5-1 to TRBJ1-3; maybe TRBD1 (5 bases). The CDR3 covers 14 residues. Per the germline V gene, CDR1 is SGHRS and CDR2 is YFSETQ. Trimming cost V 4 bases and J 7 bases, with 15 bases left between them.

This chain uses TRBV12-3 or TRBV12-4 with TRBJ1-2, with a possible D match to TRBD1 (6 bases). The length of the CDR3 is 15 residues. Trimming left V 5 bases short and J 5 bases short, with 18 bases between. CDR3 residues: CASSRRDTGTYGYTF. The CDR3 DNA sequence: TGTGCCAGCAGTCGTCGGGACACGGGAACATATGGCTACACCTTC.

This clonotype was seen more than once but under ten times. The CDR3 nucleotides read TGTGCCAGCAGCCCCCGGGACAGGGGATGGGAGACCCAGTACTTC. This codes for CASSPRDRGWETQYF. The rearrangement uses TRBV9 and TRBJ2-5; the match to TRBD1 covers 10 bases. Looked up from germline, CDR1 is SGDLS and CDR2 is YYNGEE. The CDR3 extends over 15 amino acids. Trimming at V came to 4 bases and at J to 5 bases, leaving 8 bases not matched to a gene.

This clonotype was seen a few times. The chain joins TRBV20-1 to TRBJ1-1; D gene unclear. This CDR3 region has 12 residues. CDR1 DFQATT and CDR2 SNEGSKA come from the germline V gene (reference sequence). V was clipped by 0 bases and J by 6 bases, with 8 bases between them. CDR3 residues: CSARDIGAEAFF. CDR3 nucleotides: TGCAGTGCTAGAGATATCGGGGCTGAAGCTTTCTTT.

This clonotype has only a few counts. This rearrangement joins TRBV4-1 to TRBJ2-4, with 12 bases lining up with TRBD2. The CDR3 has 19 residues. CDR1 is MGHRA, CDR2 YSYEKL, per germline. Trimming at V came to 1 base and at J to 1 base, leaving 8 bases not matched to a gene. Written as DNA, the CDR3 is TGCGCCAGCAGCCAAGCTTCTACCGGGACTAGCGGGGCCAAAAACATTCAGTACTTC. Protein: CASSQASTGTSGAKNIQYF.